The rows below give T cell receptor beta chains drawn from one sample of a study of Japanese encephalitis immunity and Zika vaccine responses. Via MiXCR, TCRdb re-called the 5' RACE reads, giving one row per CDR3 protein. In the table there are roughly 500 distinct CDR3 sequences, about 8.4% of which are singletons. The sequencing used antigen-activated CD4+ T cells from blood, cultured, collected during a Zika inactivated vaccine study. These receptors were obtained from an adult woman who received an inactivated Zika virus vaccine. Both conserved end residues are part of each CDR3. D genes are given only for firm matches. Not all rows give a size; the values are once, few, many and, for expanded clones, a class.

J: TRBJ1-5
size: medium-sized
V: TRBV12-3/TRBV12-4
D: TRBD1
DNA: TGTGCCAGCAGACCCGGGACAGGATACAATCAGCCCCAGCATTTT
CDR3: CASRPGTGYNQPQHF

J: TRBJ2-7
size: medium-sized
V: TRBV5-1
D: TRBD1
DNA: TGCGCCAGCAGCGGTACAGGGGCCCACGAGCAGTACTTC
CDR3: CASSGTGAHEQYF

J: TRBJ2-2
size: medium-sized
V: TRBV7-2
D: .
DNA: TGTGCCAGCAGCTCACAGGGTACCGGGGAGCTGTTTTTT
CDR3: CASSSQGTGELFF

J: TRBJ1-1
size: few
V: TRBV3-2
D: .
DNA: TGTGCCAGCAGCCAAGGCGGGACAGGAGCTTGTGGCACTGAAGCTTTCTTT
CDR3: CASSQGGTGACGTEAFF

J: TRBJ1-5
size: large
V: TRBV6-2/TRBV6-3
D: TRBD1
DNA: TGTGCCAGCAGTCACGGGCCAGGGGGCGCGATCCAGCCCCAGCATTTT
CDR3: CASSHGPGGAIQPQHF

J: TRBJ1-1
size: medium-sized
V: TRBV18
D: .
DNA: TGTGCCAGCTCACGAGCGGCCGGGGGGACAAGGAACACTGAAGCTTTCTTT
CDR3: CASSRAAGGTRNTEAFF

J: TRBJ2-6
size: medium-sized
V: TRBV18
D: .
DNA: TGTGCCAGCTCCTACATTGTTTACTCTGGGGCCAACGTCCTGACTTTC
CDR3: CASSYIVYSGANVLTF

J: TRBJ2-1
size: large
V: TRBV7-2
D: TRBD1
DNA: TGTGCCAGCAGCTTAGGGACAGGGTCATCCAATGAGCAGTTCTTC
CDR3: CASSLGTGSSNEQFF

J: TRBJ1-1
size: large
V: TRBV18
D: .
DNA: TGTGCCAGCTCACCAGGGTGGGGGAACACTGAAGCTTTCTTT
CDR3: CASSPGWGNTEAFF

J: TRBJ1-5
size: large
V: TRBV12-3/TRBV12-4
D: TRBD1
DNA: TGTGCCAGCAGCCCCGGGACAGGGCTTAGGCAGCCCCAGCATTTT
CDR3: CASSPGTGLRQPQHF

J: TRBJ2-3
size: medium-sized
V: TRBV20-1
D: .
DNA: TGCAGTGCCTCCACGGACAGCGGGCCCACCACAGATACGCAGTATTTT
CDR3: CSASTDSGPTTDTQYF

J: TRBJ1-5
size: hyperexpanded
V: TRBV7-2
D: TRBD1
DNA: TGTGCCAGCAGCGCCGGGACAGGGGTAATGGTCGGCAATCAGCCCCAGCATTTT
CDR3: CASSAGTGVMVGNQPQHF

J: TRBJ2-5
size: medium-sized
V: TRBV5-1
D: .
DNA: TGCGCCAGCAGCAGTGGGGCCAGAGAGACCCAGTACTTC
CDR3: CASSSGARETQYF

J: TRBJ2-7
size: many
V: TRBV14
D: TRBD2
DNA: TGTGCCAGCAGCCAAGATGGCGGGGGGGCTAACTACGAGCAGTACTTC
CDR3: CASSQDGGGANYEQYF

J: TRBJ2-2
size: .
V: TRBV6-2/TRBV6-3
D: TRBD2
DNA: TGTGCCAGCAGTTCCGGACTAGCGGGGGCGAGCGGGGAGCTGTTTTTT
CDR3: CASSSGLAGASGELFF

J: TRBJ2-2
size: .
V: TRBV4-3
D: .
DNA: .
CDR3: CASSQAGIQAANTGELFFF

J: TRBJ2-7
size: medium-sized
V: TRBV5-5
D: .
DNA: TGTGCCAGCAGCTTTCATTCAGGTGTCGACGAGCAGTACTTC
CDR3: CASSFHSGVDEQYF

J: TRBJ2-2
size: medium-sized
V: TRBV3-1
D: .
DNA: TGTGCCAGCAGCCGGACCCAGAACACCGGGGAGCTGTTTTTT
CDR3: CASSRTQNTGELFF

J: TRBJ1-1
size: medium-sized
V: TRBV28
D: .
DNA: TGTGCCAGCAGTTTAACCCCCCAGGGACTTAACACTGAAGCTTTCTTT
CDR3: CASSLTPQGLNTEAFF

J: TRBJ1-3
size: medium-sized
V: TRBV18
D: TRBD1
DNA: TGTGCCAGCTCACCCGGGACAGGGGATTTCAACACCATATATTTT
CDR3: CASSPGTGDFNTIYF

J: TRBJ2-5
size: many
V: TRBV6-2/TRBV6-3
D: .
DNA: TGTGCCAGCAGTTACGGGAGGTACTACCAGGGAGAGACCCAGTACTTC
CDR3: CASSYGRYYQGETQYF

J: TRBJ2-1
size: .
V: TRBV5-1
D: TRBD2
DNA: TGCGCCAGCAGCTATAGCGGGGGGAACCTATACAATGAGCAGTTCTTC
CDR3: CASSYSGGNLYNEQFF

J: TRBJ2-1
size: large
V: TRBV19
D: TRBD2
DNA: TGTGCCAGTAGTATAGTAGCTAGCGGGGCCTACAATGAGCAGTTCTTC
CDR3: CASSIVASGAYNEQFF

J: TRBJ2-7
size: large
V: TRBV9
D: TRBD1
DNA: TGTGCCAGCAGCCTCCGGGACAGGGGGTACGAGCAGTACTTC
CDR3: CASSLRDRGYEQYF

J: TRBJ1-2
size: many
V: TRBV28
D: TRBD1
DNA: TGTGCCAGCAGTTTGGCTCACGGCAGGAGACAGGGGGCGAAGGCTAACTATGGCTACACCTTC
CDR3: CASSLAHGRRQGAKANYGYTF

J: TRBJ1-1
size: medium-sized
V: TRBV18
D: TRBD1
DNA: TGTGCCAGCTCGACCGGGACAGCGAACACTGAAGCTTTCTTT
CDR3: CASSTGTANTEAFF

J: TRBJ1-1
size: many
V: TRBV4-3
D: .
DNA: TGCGCCAGCAGCCAAGGGGAAGGAATGAACACTGAAGCTTTCTTT
CDR3: CASSQGEGMNTEAFF

J: TRBJ1-6
size: .
V: TRBV19
D: .
DNA: TGTGCCAGTAGTATAGACGGGAGGGTAAATTCACCCCTCCACTTT
CDR3: CASSIDGRVNSPLHF

J: TRBJ1-2
size: .
V: TRBV6-2/TRBV6-3
D: .
DNA: TGTGTCAGCACCTGGGGGTATGGCTACACCTTC
CDR3: CVSTWGYGYTF

J: TRBJ2-1
size: large
V: TRBV19
D: .
DNA: TGTGCCAGTAGTATAGACGCTGGCTACAATGAGCAGTTCTTC
CDR3: CASSIDAGYNEQFF

J: TRBJ1-3
size: medium-sized
V: TRBV3-1
D: .
DNA: TGTGCCAGCAGCCAAGAAGGCGAGGGGCCAGGAAACACCATATATTTT
CDR3: CASSQEGEGPGNTIYF

J: TRBJ2-5
size: large
V: TRBV7-2
D: .
DNA: TGTGCCAGCAGCTTAGAGTATGCTCAAGAGACCCAGTACTTC
CDR3: CASSLEYAQETQYF

J: TRBJ1-1
size: .
V: TRBV12-3/TRBV12-4
D: .
DNA: TGTGCCAGCAGTCGAGACAGGATGGGCACTGAAGCTTTCTTT
CDR3: CASSRDRMGTEAFF

J: TRBJ2-7
size: large
V: TRBV6-2/TRBV6-3
D: TRBD1
DNA: TGTGCCAGCAGCCGGTTCTGGGACGGGGACAGTATACACGAGCAGTACTTC
CDR3: CASSRFWDGDSIHEQYF

J: TRBJ2-3
size: medium-sized
V: TRBV20-1
D: .
DNA: TGCAGTGCCCCAGCGTCGGATACGCAGTATTTT
CDR3: CSAPASDTQYF

J: TRBJ1-1
size: medium-sized
V: TRBV12-3/TRBV12-4
D: .
DNA: TGTGCCAGCAGTTGGGCCCCTTCCACTGAAGCTTTCTTT
CDR3: CASSWAPSTEAFF

J: TRBJ1-4
size: medium-sized
V: TRBV29-1
D: TRBD1
DNA: TGCAGCGTTGAGCAGGGGGAGGGGGAAAAACTGTTTTTT
CDR3: CSVEQGEGEKLFF

J: TRBJ1-5
size: large
V: TRBV7-9
D: TRBD1
DNA: TGTGCCAGCAGCCCTGGACAGGGTAGTCAGCCCCAGCATTTT
CDR3: CASSPGQGSQPQHF

J: TRBJ1-1
size: large
V: TRBV5-6
D: .
DNA: TGTGCCAGCAGCACACAGGGTCTCGGTGAAGCTTTCTTT
CDR3: CASSTQGLGEAFF

J: TRBJ2-1
size: large
V: TRBV19
D: TRBD1
DNA: TGTGCCAGTACCCAGGACAGGGGGTTCAATGAGCAGTTCTTC
CDR3: CASTQDRGFNEQFF

J: TRBJ1-5
size: medium-sized
V: TRBV12-3/TRBV12-4
D: TRBD1
DNA: TGTGCCAGCAGTTTAGGGACAGGGCGCCGTCAGCCCCAGCATTTT
CDR3: CASSLGTGRRQPQHF

J: TRBJ2-5
size: large
V: TRBV3-1
D: .
DNA: TGTGCCAGCAGCCCCCGCGGGGGCCTCCAAGAGACCCAGTACTTC
CDR3: CASSPRGGLQETQYF

J: TRBJ1-5
size: few
V: TRBV7-9
D: .
DNA: TGTGCCAGCAGGGGGAATGGCAATCAGCCCCAGCATTTT
CDR3: CASRGNGNQPQHF

J: TRBJ1-1
size: medium-sized
V: TRBV7-6
D: .
DNA: TGTGCCAGCAGCCTCACCGGGGACACTGAAGCTTTCTTT
CDR3: CASSLTGDTEAFF

J: TRBJ1-5
size: many
V: TRBV6-2/TRBV6-3
D: .
DNA: TGTGCCAGTTTGAACGCGGGTTGGGGACCCCAGCATTTT
CDR3: CASLNAGWGPQHF

J: TRBJ2-2
size: .
V: TRBV12-3/TRBV12-4
D: .
DNA: .
CDR3: CASSAQGTGELFFF

J: TRBJ1-1
size: large
V: TRBV18
D: TRBD1
DNA: TGTGCCAGCTCACCACGGCAGGGGGCTAAGGGTGAAGCTTTCTTT
CDR3: CASSPRQGAKGEAFF

J: TRBJ1-2
size: medium-sized
V: TRBV11-2
D: .
DNA: TGTGCCAGCAGCCAAGGGTGGAACAGGGCTTATGGCTACACCTTC
CDR3: CASSQGWNRAYGYTF

J: TRBJ2-5
size: .
V: TRBV20-1
D: .
DNA: TGCAGTGCCCTGAAGACAGCGGGCGAGACCCAGTACTTC
CDR3: CSALKTAGETQYF

J: TRBJ2-6
size: large
V: TRBV10-3
D: TRBD1
DNA: TGTGCCATCAGGGCGACAGGGGCCTCGGTCTCTGGGGCCAACGTCCTGACTTTC
CDR3: CAIRATGASVSGANVLTF

J: TRBJ2-3
size: large
V: TRBV7-2
D: TRBD1
DNA: TGTGCCAGCGGGGCACAGGGGACAGATACGCAGTATTTT
CDR3: CASGAQGTDTQYF

J: TRBJ2-5
size: large
V: TRBV18
D: TRBD1
DNA: TGTGCCAGCTCGCCGGGACAGCGACAAGAGACCCAGTACTTC
CDR3: CASSPGQRQETQYF

J: TRBJ1-2
size: medium-sized
V: TRBV30
D: .
DNA: TGTGCCTGGAGTTTAAGGACGGGGTATGGCTACACCTTC
CDR3: CAWSLRTGYGYTF

J: TRBJ2-7
size: .
V: TRBV6-1
D: .
DNA: TGTGCCAGCAGCCTCGGGCAGGGTAACTACGAGCAGTACTTC
CDR3: CASSLGQGNYEQYF

J: TRBJ1-1
size: large
V: TRBV5-1
D: .
DNA: TGCGCCAGCAGCCTACAGGGCCCTGACACTGAAGCTTTCTTT
CDR3: CASSLQGPDTEAFF